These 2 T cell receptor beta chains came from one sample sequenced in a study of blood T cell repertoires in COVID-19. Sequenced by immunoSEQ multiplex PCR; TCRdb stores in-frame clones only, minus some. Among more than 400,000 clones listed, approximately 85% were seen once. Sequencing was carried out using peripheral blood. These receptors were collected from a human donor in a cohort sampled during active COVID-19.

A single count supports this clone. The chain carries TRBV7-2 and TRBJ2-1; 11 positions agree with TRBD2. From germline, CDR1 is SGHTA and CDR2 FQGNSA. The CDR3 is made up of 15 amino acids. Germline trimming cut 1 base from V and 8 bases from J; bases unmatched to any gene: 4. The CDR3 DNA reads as TGTGCCAGCAGCTTAGTAGCGGGAGGGTTCGATGAGCAGTTCTTC. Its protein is CASSLVAGGFDEQFF.

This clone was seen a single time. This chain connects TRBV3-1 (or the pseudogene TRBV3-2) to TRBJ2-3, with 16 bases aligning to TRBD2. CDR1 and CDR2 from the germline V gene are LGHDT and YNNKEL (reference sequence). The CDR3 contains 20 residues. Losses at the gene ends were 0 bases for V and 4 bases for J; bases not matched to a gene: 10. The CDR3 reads CASSQDIGTSGRALADTQYF. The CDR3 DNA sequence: TGTGCCAGCAGCCAAGATATCGGGACTAGCGGGAGGGCCTTGGCAGATACGCAGTATTTT.